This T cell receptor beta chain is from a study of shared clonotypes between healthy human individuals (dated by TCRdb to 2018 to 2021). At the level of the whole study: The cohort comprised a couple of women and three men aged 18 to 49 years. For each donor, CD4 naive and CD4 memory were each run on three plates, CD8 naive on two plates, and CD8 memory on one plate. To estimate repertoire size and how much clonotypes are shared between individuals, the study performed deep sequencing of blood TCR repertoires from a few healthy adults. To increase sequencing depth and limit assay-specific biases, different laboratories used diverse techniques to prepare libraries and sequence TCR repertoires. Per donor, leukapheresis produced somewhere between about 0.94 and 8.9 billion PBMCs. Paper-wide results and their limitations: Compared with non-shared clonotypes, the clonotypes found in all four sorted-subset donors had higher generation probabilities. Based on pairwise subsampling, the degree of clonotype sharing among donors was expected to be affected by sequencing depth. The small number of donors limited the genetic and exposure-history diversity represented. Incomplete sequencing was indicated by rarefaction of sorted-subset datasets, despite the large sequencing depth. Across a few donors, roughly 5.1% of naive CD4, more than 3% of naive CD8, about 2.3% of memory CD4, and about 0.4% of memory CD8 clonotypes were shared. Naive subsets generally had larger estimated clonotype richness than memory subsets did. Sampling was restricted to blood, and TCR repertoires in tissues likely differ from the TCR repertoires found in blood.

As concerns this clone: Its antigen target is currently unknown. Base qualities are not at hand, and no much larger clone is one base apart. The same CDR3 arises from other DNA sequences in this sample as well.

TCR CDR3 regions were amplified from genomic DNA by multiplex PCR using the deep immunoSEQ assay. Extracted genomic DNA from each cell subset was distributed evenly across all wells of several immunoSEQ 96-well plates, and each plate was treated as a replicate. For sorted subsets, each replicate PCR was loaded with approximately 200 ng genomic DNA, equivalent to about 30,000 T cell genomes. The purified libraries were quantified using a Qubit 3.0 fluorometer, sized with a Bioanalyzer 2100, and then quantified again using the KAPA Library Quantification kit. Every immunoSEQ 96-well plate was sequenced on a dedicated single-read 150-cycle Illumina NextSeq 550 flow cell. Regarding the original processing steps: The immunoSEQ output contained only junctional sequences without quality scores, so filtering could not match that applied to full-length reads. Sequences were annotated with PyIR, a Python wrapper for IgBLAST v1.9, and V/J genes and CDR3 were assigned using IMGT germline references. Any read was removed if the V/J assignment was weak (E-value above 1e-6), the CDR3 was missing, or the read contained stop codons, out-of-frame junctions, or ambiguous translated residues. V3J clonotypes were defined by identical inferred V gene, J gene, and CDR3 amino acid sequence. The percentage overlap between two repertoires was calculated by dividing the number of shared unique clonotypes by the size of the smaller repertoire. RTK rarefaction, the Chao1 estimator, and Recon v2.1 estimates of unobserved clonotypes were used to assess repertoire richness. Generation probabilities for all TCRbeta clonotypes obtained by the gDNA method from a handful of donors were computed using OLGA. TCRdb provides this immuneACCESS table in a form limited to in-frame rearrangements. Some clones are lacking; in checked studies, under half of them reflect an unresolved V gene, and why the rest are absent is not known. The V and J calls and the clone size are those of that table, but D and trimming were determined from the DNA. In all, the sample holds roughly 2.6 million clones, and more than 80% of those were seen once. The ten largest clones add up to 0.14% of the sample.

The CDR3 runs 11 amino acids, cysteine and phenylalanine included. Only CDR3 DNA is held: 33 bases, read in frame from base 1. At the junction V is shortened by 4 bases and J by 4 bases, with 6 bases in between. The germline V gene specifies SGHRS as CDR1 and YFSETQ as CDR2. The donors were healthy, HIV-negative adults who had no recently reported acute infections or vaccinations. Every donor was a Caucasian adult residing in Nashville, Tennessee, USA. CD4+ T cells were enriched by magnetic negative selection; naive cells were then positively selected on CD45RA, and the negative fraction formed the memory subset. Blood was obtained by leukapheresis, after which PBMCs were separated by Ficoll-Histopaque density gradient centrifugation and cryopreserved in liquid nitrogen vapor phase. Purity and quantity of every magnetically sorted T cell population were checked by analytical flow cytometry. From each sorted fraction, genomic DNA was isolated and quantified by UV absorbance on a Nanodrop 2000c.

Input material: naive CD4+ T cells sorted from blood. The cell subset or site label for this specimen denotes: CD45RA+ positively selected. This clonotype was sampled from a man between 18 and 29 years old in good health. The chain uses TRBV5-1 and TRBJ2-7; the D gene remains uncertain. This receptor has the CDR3 CASSSAYEQYF. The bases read TGCGCCAGCAGCAGTGCTTACGAGCAGTACTTC.